A selection of T cell receptor beta chains follows, all from one sample in a study of T cells of healthy individuals. TCRdb re-called the 5' RACE reads through MiXCR, storing one row per CDR3 protein. The sample records about 96,000 distinct CDR3 sequences, approximately 18% being singletons. The receptors shown here come from a human donor in good health. Each CDR3 is given with its conserved first and last residue. The D gene is left open where the match is weak. Clone size is shown for a subset of rows, as once, few, many or a class of expanded clone.

D: TRBD1; J: TRBJ2-5; size: few; V: TRBV7-2; DNA: TGTGCCAGCAGCCCTAACAGGGGAGAGACCCAGTACTTC; CDR3: CASSPNRGETQYF
D: NA; J: TRBJ2-7; size: many; V: TRBV6-1; DNA: TGTGCCAGCAAGTTTATCTACGACTACGAGCAGTACTTC; CDR3: CASKFIYDYEQYF
D: NA; J: TRBJ2-7; size: many; V: TRBV27; DNA: TGTGCCAGCAGTTTTTCCTCGGCAGGGGTAGGGTACGAGCAGTACTTC; CDR3: CASSFSSAGVGYEQYF
D: NA; J: TRBJ2-3; size: NA; V: TRBV7-2; DNA: TGTGCCAGCAGCGCCTTACGGGGGCGCACAGATACGCAGTATTTT; CDR3: CASSALRGRTDTQYF
D: TRBD2; J: TRBJ2-3; size: NA; V: TRBV12-3/TRBV12-4; DNA: TGTGCCAGCAGTTTAGCGGTAGAGCGGGGGTTTGATACGCAGTATTTT; CDR3: CASSLAVERGFDTQYF
D: NA; J: TRBJ2-5; size: NA; V: TRBV7-6; DNA: TGTGCCAGCAGCTTAGCGAACACAGGGTCAGAGACCCAGTACTTC; CDR3: CASSLANTGSETQYF
D: NA; J: TRBJ1-1; size: NA; V: TRBV27; DNA: TGTGCCAGCAGTCCGTTCCCGGCCGACCATGAAGCTTTCTTT; CDR3: CASSPFPADHEAFF
D: NA; J: TRBJ2-5; size: NA; V: TRBV20-1; DNA: TGCAGTGCTCTCAACCCGGGCCGATTACAAGAGACCCAGTACTTC; CDR3: CSALNPGRLQETQYF
D: NA; J: TRBJ2-7; size: many; V: TRBV6-5; DNA: TGTGCCAGCAGTTACAGTGTCAACTCCTACGAGCAGTACTTC; CDR3: CASSYSVNSYEQYF
D: NA; J: TRBJ2-5; size: many; V: TRBV4-2; DNA: TGTGCCAGCAGCCAAGAGGAGGGGCTTCAAGAGACCCAGTACTTC; CDR3: CASSQEEGLQETQYF
D: TRBD2; J: TRBJ2-3; size: NA; V: TRBV4-3; DNA: TGCGCCAGCAGCCAAACAACTAGCGGGGGGGCGAATACGCAGTATTTT; CDR3: CASSQTTSGGANTQYF
D: TRBD1; J: TRBJ2-7; size: many; V: TRBV2; DNA: TGTGCCAACGGACAGGGGTACGAGCAGTACTTC; CDR3: CANGQGYEQYF
D: NA; J: TRBJ2-7; size: few; V: TRBV10-3; DNA: TGTGCCATCGGAACACTCAGCTCCTACGAGCAGTACTTC; CDR3: CAIGTLSSYEQYF
D: TRBD2; J: TRBJ2-4; size: many; V: TRBV28; DNA: TGTGCCAGCAGTGGACTAGCCGTAGCCAAAAACATTCAGTACTTC; CDR3: CASSGLAVAKNIQYF
D: TRBD2; J: TRBJ2-5; size: few; V: TRBV7-9; DNA: TGTGCCAGCAGCTTAGTTGCGGGGGACCAGTACTTC; CDR3: CASSLVAGDQYF
D: NA; J: TRBJ2-2; size: few; V: TRBV7-8; DNA: TGTGCCAGCAGCCCGAAGGTCAACTCGAACACCGGGGAGCTGTTTTTT; CDR3: CASSPKVNSNTGELFF
D: NA; J: TRBJ1-5; size: NA; V: TRBV19; DNA: TGTGCCACCCAGACAGGCTTGAGCAATCAGCCCCAGCATTTT; CDR3: CATQTGLSNQPQHF
D: TRBD1; J: TRBJ1-1; size: many; V: TRBV4-2; DNA: TGTGCCAGCAGCCCGGTACAGGGGAGCACTGAAGCTTTCTTT; CDR3: CASSPVQGSTEAFF
D: TRBD1; J: TRBJ2-2; size: few; V: TRBV2; DNA: TGTGCCAGCTTCGGGGTGGGACAGCCACTTTCGAACACCGGGGAGCTGTTTTTT; CDR3: CASFGVGQPLSNTGELFF
D: NA; J: TRBJ1-1; size: many; V: TRBV20-1; DNA: TGCAGTGCTAGAGCGGGCACCATGAACACTGAAGCTTTCTTT; CDR3: CSARAGTMNTEAFF
D: NA; J: TRBJ1-4; size: few; V: TRBV2; DNA: TGTGCCAGCAGTGTTTTAGGACAGATTGAAAAACTGTTTTTT; CDR3: CASSVLGQIEKLFF
D: NA; J: TRBJ2-1; size: many; V: TRBV6-2/TRBV6-3; DNA: TGTGCCAGCAGTTGGGCGGTATACAGAGCTTTCAATGAGCAGTTCTTC; CDR3: CASSWAVYRAFNEQFF
D: NA; J: TRBJ1-1; size: NA; V: TRBV4-3; DNA: TGCGCCAGCAGCCAAGATCTGAGGGTGAACACTGAAGCTTTCTTT; CDR3: CASSQDLRVNTEAFF
D: NA; J: TRBJ2-5; size: few; V: TRBV7-2; DNA: TGTGCCAGCAGCTTAGGTCGGAAAGAGACCCAGTACTTC; CDR3: CASSLGRKETQYF
D: TRBD2; J: TRBJ2-5; size: NA; V: TRBV11-2; DNA: TGTGCCAGCAGCCCCCGACTAGCGGGGGGGCTAGAGACCCAGTACTTC; CDR3: CASSPRLAGGLETQYF
D: NA; J: TRBJ1-1; size: many; V: TRBV2; DNA: TGTGCCAGCAGTGCGGCGGGAGGGCGAGTGATCTTT; CDR3: CASSAAGGRVIF
D: NA; J: TRBJ1-6; size: few; V: TRBV19; DNA: TGTGCCAGTAGTATTGGCGGGGCAGCCTATTCACCCCTCCACTTT; CDR3: CASSIGGAAYSPLHF
D: TRBD1; J: TRBJ1-4; size: NA; V: TRBV18; DNA: TGTGCCAGCTCACCCCGGGGACAGGGATTAAATGAAAAACTGTTTTTT; CDR3: CASSPRGQGLNEKLFF
D: NA; J: TRBJ1-5; size: NA; V: TRBV28; DNA: TGTGCCAGCAGACAAAGGGCGGTGAAGCAGCCCCAGCATTTT; CDR3: CASRQRAVKQPQHF
D: NA; J: TRBJ1-3; size: few; V: TRBV6-6; DNA: TGTGCCAGCAGTGACGTTGGAAACACCATATATTTT; CDR3: CASSDVGNTIYF
D: TRBD2; J: TRBJ2-7; size: NA; V: TRBV4-3; DNA: TGCGCCAGCAGCCAAGATTGGGGGACTAGCGGACCCTACGAGCAGTACTTC; CDR3: CASSQDWGTSGPYEQYF
D: NA; J: TRBJ1-5; size: NA; V: TRBV6-2/TRBV6-3; DNA: TGTGCCAGCACCACGAATAGCAATCAGCCCCAGCATTTT; CDR3: CASTTNSNQPQHF
D: NA; J: TRBJ2-7; size: few; V: TRBV28; DNA: TGTGCCAGCAGTTTATTAGGTTCGGGGGACTCCTACGAGCAGTACTTC; CDR3: CASSLLGSGDSYEQYF